This T cell receptor (beta chain) is from a study of blood T cell repertoires in COVID-19. Study-level background: COVID-19 samples collected from the United States, Italy and Spain covered acute and convalescent phases. Sample material is recorded as cDNA or gDNA derived from T cells, B-cell-depleted T cells, or PBMCs.

Using immunoSEQ multiplex PCR, the repertoire was profiled, and TCRdb retains in-frame clones only, with some absent. The sample records 240,000 or so clones, about nine tenths being singletons. This clone was counted a single time. The receptor's source is a man in his sixties with acute or convalescent COVID-19. Sequencing was carried out using peripheral blood.

CDR3 sequence (DNA): TGTGCCAGCAGCCCGCCGAGGCTCAACTATGGCTACACCTTC. As protein: CASSPPRLNYGYTF. The rearrangement uses TRBV5-6 and TRBJ1-2; D is ambiguous. From germline, CDR1 is SGHDT and CDR2 YYEEEE. V lost 4 bases and J lost 2, with 12 bases in between. This CDR3 comprises 14 residues.